These T cell receptor beta chains were read from a single sample in a study of cytotoxic CD8 clonotypes in ibrutinib-treated CLL. Data came from immunoSEQ multiplex PCR; TCRdb stores just in-frame clones and leaves some out. The sample records 200,000 or so clones, approximately 75% being singletons. Material: PBMCs, obtained after 12 months of ibrutinib treatment. The receptors derive from a human donor with chronic lymphocytic leukemia. Each CDR3 is given with its conserved first and last residue. D genes are given only for firm matches. Size tells how often a clone was seen (once, few, many) or the class of an expanded clone, and some rows leave it out.

d_call: .
v_call: TRBV4-2
j_call: TRBJ2-6
clone_size: .
cdr3_nt: TGTGCCAGCAGCCAGGGGACGGGATATTCTGGGGCCAACGTCCTGACTTTC
cdr3_aa: CASSQGTGYSGANVLTF

d_call: .
v_call: TRBV9
j_call: TRBJ1-4
clone_size: .
cdr3_nt: TGTGCCAGCAGCGTCACAGCCCGTGCAACTAATGAAAAACTGTTTTTT
cdr3_aa: CASSVTARATNEKLFF

d_call: .
v_call: TRBV2
j_call: TRBJ1-5
clone_size: .
cdr3_nt: TGTGCCAGCAGTGTCGGACAGCCCCAGCATTTT
cdr3_aa: CASSVGQPQHF

d_call: .
v_call: TRBV7-9
j_call: TRBJ1-2
clone_size: few
cdr3_nt: TGTGCCTACTGGGAGGATGGCTACACCTTC
cdr3_aa: CAYWEDGYTF

d_call: .
v_call: TRBV11-3
j_call: TRBJ2-1
clone_size: .
cdr3_nt: TGTGCCAGCAGCTTACAGGGCCCCCCGTACAATGAGCAGTTCTTC
cdr3_aa: CASSLQGPPYNEQFF

d_call: TRBD2
v_call: TRBV19
j_call: TRBJ2-7
clone_size: .
cdr3_nt: TGTGCCAGTAGTATGGGGTGGCTGCAGCGGGAGGGCCGTTACGAGCAGTACTTC
cdr3_aa: CASSMGWLQREGRYEQYF

d_call: TRBD2
v_call: TRBV7-2
j_call: TRBJ2-7
clone_size: .
cdr3_nt: TGTGCCAGCAGCCCGGGGGGTAGCGGAACTTCCTACGAGCAGTACTTC
cdr3_aa: CASSPGGSGTSYEQYF

d_call: TRBD1
v_call: TRBV25-1
j_call: TRBJ2-7
clone_size: .
cdr3_nt: TGTGCCAGCAGTGTGACAGGGGTAATTTACGAGCAGTACTTC
cdr3_aa: CASSVTGVIYEQYF

d_call: .
v_call: TRBV6-5
j_call: TRBJ2-1
clone_size: .
cdr3_nt: TGTGCCAGCAGTTACTCGTCCGGCAATTCCGAGCAGTTCTTC
cdr3_aa: CASSYSSGNSEQFF

d_call: .
v_call: TRBV18
j_call: TRBJ1-5
clone_size: few
cdr3_nt: TGTGCCAGCTCACCAGTTGCGACGGGCTATAGCAATCAGCCCCAGCATTTT
cdr3_aa: CASSPVATGYSNQPQHF

d_call: TRBD1
v_call: TRBV7-9
j_call: TRBJ1-2
clone_size: .
cdr3_nt: TGTGCCAGCAGAGGGGGGACAGGGTTTGGCTACACCTTC
cdr3_aa: CASRGGTGFGYTF

d_call: .
v_call: TRBV5-1
j_call: TRBJ2-5
clone_size: .
cdr3_nt: TGCGCCAGCAGCTTGTGGGCTGGGACTGGGGAGACCCAGTACTTC
cdr3_aa: CASSLWAGTGETQYF

d_call: TRBD1
v_call: TRBV14
j_call: TRBJ2-1
clone_size: .
cdr3_nt: TGTGCCAGCAGCCTTACCGGGACAGGGGCTTCGTTCTTC
cdr3_aa: CASSLTGTGASFF

d_call: .
v_call: TRBV5-8
j_call: TRBJ2-7
clone_size: .
cdr3_nt: TGTGCCAGCAGCCTACCCCTGGGGACCTACGAGCAGTACTTC
cdr3_aa: CASSLPLGTYEQYF

d_call: .
v_call: TRBV20-1
j_call: TRBJ2-7
clone_size: few
cdr3_nt: TGCAGTGCAGGGCCCCAAGGGAAGCAGTACTTC
cdr3_aa: CSAGPQGKQYF

d_call: TRBD1
v_call: TRBV5-8
j_call: TRBJ2-3
clone_size: .
cdr3_nt: TGTGCCAGCATAAGGGACAGGGGACAAGATACGCAGTATTTT
cdr3_aa: CASIRDRGQDTQYF

d_call: .
v_call: TRBV5-1
j_call: TRBJ2-5
clone_size: .
cdr3_nt: TGCGCCAGCAGCGAAGGACTGTACCAAGAGACCCAGTACTTC
cdr3_aa: CASSEGLYQETQYF

d_call: .
v_call: TRBV7-9
j_call: TRBJ2-7
clone_size: .
cdr3_nt: TGTGCCAGCAGCAACCCTGGAGAAGACGAGCAGTACTTC
cdr3_aa: CASSNPGEDEQYF

d_call: .
v_call: TRBV5-4
j_call: TRBJ1-1
clone_size: .
cdr3_nt: TGTGCCAGCAGCTTGCCGGGGGGCTCTGAAGCTTTCTTT
cdr3_aa: CASSLPGGSEAFF

d_call: .
v_call: TRBV7-9
j_call: TRBJ1-4
clone_size: .
cdr3_nt: TGTGCCAGCAGCTTAAGGGGGACTAATGAAAAACTGTTTTTT
cdr3_aa: CASSLRGTNEKLFF

d_call: .
v_call: TRBV30
j_call: TRBJ2-1
clone_size: .
cdr3_nt: TGTGCCTGGAGTCTACTGCAGAATGAGCAGTTCTTC
cdr3_aa: CAWSLLQNEQFF

d_call: TRBD2
v_call: TRBV5-1
j_call: TRBJ2-5
clone_size: few
cdr3_nt: TGCGCCAGCGCTCCCGAACTAGCGGGAGGTGAGACCCAGTACTTC
cdr3_aa: CASAPELAGGETQYF

d_call: .
v_call: TRBV28
j_call: TRBJ2-1
clone_size: .
cdr3_nt: TGTGCCACAGGACTAAACTACAATGAGCAGTTCTTC
cdr3_aa: CATGLNYNEQFF

d_call: .
v_call: TRBV10-3
j_call: TRBJ1-6
clone_size: .
cdr3_nt: TGTGCCATCAGTGAGGGACAGAGTAATTCACCCCTCCACTTT
cdr3_aa: CAISEGQSNSPLHF

d_call: .
v_call: TRBV10-3
j_call: TRBJ1-1
clone_size: few
cdr3_nt: TGTGCCATCAGTGAGGTCGCGGTAGAGGCTGAAGCTTTCTTT
cdr3_aa: CAISEVAVEAEAFF

d_call: .
v_call: TRBV5-8
j_call: TRBJ2-7
clone_size: .
cdr3_nt: TGTGCCAGCAGCCGCCCCACAGGGAGCGAGCAGTACTTC
cdr3_aa: CASSRPTGSEQYF

d_call: .
v_call: TRBV5-1
j_call: TRBJ1-1
clone_size: few
cdr3_nt: TGCGCCAGCAGCTTGGGGCTTGCTGACACTGAAGCTTTCTTT
cdr3_aa: CASSLGLADTEAFF

d_call: TRBD1
v_call: TRBV28
j_call: TRBJ2-7
clone_size: .
cdr3_nt: TGTGCCAGCAGAGGGACAGGGGAAGCCTACGAGCAGTACTTC
cdr3_aa: CASRGTGEAYEQYF

d_call: .
v_call: TRBV11-2
j_call: TRBJ2-3
clone_size: .
cdr3_nt: TGTGCCAGCAGCTTAGTCCTGTCGACAGATACGCAGTATTTT
cdr3_aa: CASSLVLSTDTQYF

d_call: .
v_call: TRBV6-5
j_call: TRBJ2-7
clone_size: .
cdr3_nt: TGTGCCAGCAGTTACCGGGGCAGCTACGAGCAGTACTTC
cdr3_aa: CASSYRGSYEQYF

d_call: TRBD1
v_call: TRBV6-1
j_call: TRBJ1-6
clone_size: .
cdr3_nt: TGTGCCAGCAGTGAAGCTACCGCAGGGGGATCACCCCTCCACTTT
cdr3_aa: CASSEATAGGSPLHF

d_call: .
v_call: TRBV9
j_call: TRBJ1-2
clone_size: .
cdr3_nt: TGTGCCAGCAGCGTAGAGAACAGCCCGAGGGATGGCTACACCTTC
cdr3_aa: CASSVENSPRDGYTF

d_call: .
v_call: TRBV2
j_call: TRBJ2-5
clone_size: .
cdr3_nt: TGTGCCAGCAAAAAACGGGGAGAGACCCAGTACTTC
cdr3_aa: CASKKRGETQYF

d_call: .
v_call: TRBV27
j_call: TRBJ1-6
clone_size: .
cdr3_nt: TGTGCCAGCAGTTTAGGACAGCCTTGGAGCTCCTATAATTCACCCCTCCACTTT
cdr3_aa: CASSLGQPWSSYNSPLHF

d_call: TRBD2
v_call: TRBV7-9
j_call: TRBJ2-1
clone_size: .
cdr3_nt: TGTGCCAGCAGCTTAACGCGGGGGAGAACCTACAATGAGCAGTTCTTC
cdr3_aa: CASSLTRGRTYNEQFF

d_call: TRBD2
v_call: TRBV25-1
j_call: TRBJ2-3
clone_size: .
cdr3_nt: TGTGCCATCTCCCCCGGGACTAGCGAAGATACGCAGTATTTT
cdr3_aa: CAISPGTSEDTQYF

d_call: .
v_call: TRBV13
j_call: TRBJ2-7
clone_size: .
cdr3_nt: TGTGCCAGCGGGCGGCTCTCCTACGAGCAGTACTTC
cdr3_aa: CASGRLSYEQYF

d_call: .
v_call: TRBV5-1
j_call: TRBJ2-1
clone_size: .
cdr3_nt: TGCGCCAGCAGCCCGGACAGCTACAATGAGCAGTTCTTC
cdr3_aa: CASSPDSYNEQFF

d_call: TRBD1
v_call: TRBV9
j_call: TRBJ1-1
clone_size: .
cdr3_nt: TGTGCCAGCAGCGTAGCCGGGACAGCCCCTGAAGCTTTCTTT
cdr3_aa: CASSVAGTAPEAFF

d_call: .
v_call: TRBV7-9
j_call: TRBJ2-6
clone_size: once
cdr3_nt: TGTGCCAGCAGCACGACAGGGGCCAACGTCCTGACTTTC
cdr3_aa: CASSTTGANVLTF

d_call: TRBD2
v_call: TRBV6-1
j_call: TRBJ2-3
clone_size: few
cdr3_nt: TGTGCCAGCAGTGACTCTAGCGGGGGGGCCGATACGCAGTATTTT
cdr3_aa: CASSDSSGGADTQYF

d_call: TRBD1
v_call: TRBV5-8
j_call: TRBJ1-6
clone_size: .
cdr3_nt: TGTGCCAGCAGCCTCCGAGGGGGCAGGGATTCACCCCTCCACTTT
cdr3_aa: CASSLRGGRDSPLHF